Each of the 6 T cell receptor beta chains below was sequenced from the same sample in a study of T-cell memory formation after mild COVID-19. One entry per CDR3 protein results from TCRdb running MiXCR on the 5' RACE reads. The sample includes about 610,000 distinct CDR3 sequences, approximately 15% of them seen just once. Sequences were obtained from PBMCs or a T cell subset sorted from them (not recorded which). These receptors originate from an adult woman who had mild COVID-19 (a few samples of this study predate the infection). Cell type and time point are not known.

The sample holds a few counts of this clonotype. The V and J genes are TRBV27 and TRBJ2-3, with D hard to call. From germline, CDR1 is MNHEY and CDR2 SMNVEV (reference sequence). This CDR3 is built from 15 residues. The germline V and J ends were trimmed by 6 bases and 1 base, with 14 bases remaining between them. The CDR3, as DNA: TGTGCCAGCAGGGCGAGCCGGCTGGGCACAGATACGCAGTATTTT. Protein product: CASRASRLGTDTQYF.

The genes are TRBV6-1 and TRBJ1-2, with 7 nucleotides matching TRBD1. The germline V gene encodes CDR1 MNHNS and CDR2 SASEGT. Trimming removed 3 bases from V and 5 bases from J; junction bases left unmatched: 15. The CDR3 has 17 amino acids. The CDR3: CASSDGQAARLSYGYTF. The CDR3 nucleotides read TGTGCCAGCAGTGACGGACAGGCTGCTCGGCTTTCTTATGGCTACACCTTC.

The chain has TRBV11-2 and TRBJ1-2, with 10 bases lining up with TRBD1. With V trimmed by 4 bases and J by 7 bases, 9 bases remained unmatched. The CDR3 covers 15 residues. CDR1 and CDR2 from the germline V gene are SGHAT and FQNNGV. DNA of the CDR3: TGTGCCAGCAGCTCAACTGACAGGGGGCGAGGTGGCTACACCTTC. Translating gives CASSSTDRGRGGYTF.

This clonotype has a count of ten or more. The genes are TRBV29-1 and TRBJ2-5; 7 bases align to TRBD1. The V and J ends lost 8 bases and 2 bases, in that order; junction bases with no gene match: 8. The CDR3 is 13 amino acids. Germline V gene sequence: CDR1 SQVTM, CDR2 ANQGSEA. Here the CDR3 DNA reads TGCAGCACTAGGACAGGCCTTCAAGAGACCCAGTACTTC. Translating it yields CSTRTGLQETQYF. The variable domain in full, completed from reference TRBV29-1 and TRBJ2-5, reads SAVISQKPSRDICQRGTSLTIQCQVDSQVTMMFWYRQQPGQSLTLIATANQGSEATYESGFVIDKFPISRPNLTFSTLTVSNMSPEDSSIYLCSTRTGLQETQYFGPGTRLLVL.

This clonotype was picked up a small number of times. The genes are TRBV3-1 and TRBJ2-7; 10 positions match TRBD2. V gave up 0 bases and J gave up 11 bases; unmatched junction bases: 10. Germline values: CDR1 LGHDT, CDR2 YNNKEL (reference sequence). This CDR3 is 15 amino acids long. CDR3 in amino acids: CASSQDLLAGAREYF. As DNA, the CDR3 is TGTGCCAGCAGCCAAGATTTGCTAGCGGGGGCCAGAGAGTACTTC.

The rearrangement joins TRBV7-3 to TRBJ1-1; perhaps TRBD1 as D (6 bases). The germline V and J ends were trimmed by 4 bases and 4 bases, with 10 bases remaining between them. The CDR3 length is 13 residues. Looked up from germline, CDR1 is SGHTA and CDR2 is FQGTGA. The CDR3, as DNA: TGTGCCAGCAGCTGGACGGGGGCCACTGAAGCTTTCTTT. Translating gives CASSWTGATEAFF. The entire variable domain, with the rest obtained from reference TRBV7-3 and TRBJ1-1, is as follows: GAGVSQTPSNKVTEKGKYVELRCDPISGHTALYWYRQSLGQGPEFLIYFQGTGAADDSGLPNDRFFAVRPEGSVSTLKIQRTERGDSAVYLCASSWTGATEAFFGQGTRLTVV.